Each of the 17 T cell receptor beta chains below was sequenced from the same sample in a study of beta chain features in type 1 diabetes. Since all of the isolated RNA was reverse transcribed, expressed TCRB transcripts were what got sequenced. Data came from immunoSEQ multiplex PCR; TCRdb stores just in-frame clones and leaves some out. The sample includes 50,000 or so clones, over 40% seen only once; the top ten take around 1.5%. Whole-study findings and limits: Significant though moderate, a shortening of TCRB CDR3s appeared in all four CD4+ subsets of Type 1 diabetes patients.

These receptors' antigens are unknown. The material sequenced was Tregs from blood. Receptors were obtained from a man aged 30-40 years with type 1 diabetes.

The CDR3 reads CASSLTDGGETQYF. DNA of the CDR3: TGTGCCAGCAGCTTAACTGACGGGGGAGAGACCCAGTACTTC. The chain has TRBV7-3 and TRBJ2-5, with D possibly matching TRBD2 (6 bases). V lost 0 bases and J lost 4, with 9 bases in between. CDR3 length: 14 residues. Germline CDR1 reads SGHTA; CDR2 reads FQGTGA.

This clone was seen only a few times. The chain couples TRBV28 to TRBJ2-2; no firm D call. The CDR3 sequence is 15 residues long. The V end lost 2 bases, the J end lost 2 bases, and 9 bases lay between the germline ends. Germline CDR1 and CDR2: MDHEN and SYDVKM. The CDR3 coding sequence is TGTGCCAGCAGTTTAGGTGCCCTAAACACCGGGGAGCTGTTTTTT. Translation gives CASSLGALNTGELFF.

The V and J genes are TRBV18 and TRBJ2-7; 9 bases fit TRBD1. CDR1 is KGHSH and CDR2 is LQKENI in the germline V gene. CDR3 length: 14 amino acids. Trimming at V came to 11 bases and at J to 3 bases, leaving 11 bases not matched to a gene. The CDR3 nucleotides read TGTGCCGGATCGAACGGGACAGGGCTCTACGAGCAGTACTTC. Translation gives CAGSNGTGLYEQYF.

This clone was seen more than once but under ten times. This sequence joins TRBV6-1 and TRBJ2-5, with D unresolved. Per germline, CDR1 MNHNS and CDR2 SASEGT. V lost 5 bases to trimming and J lost 4 bases, with 11 bases between them. This CDR3 has 13 amino acids. The CDR3 DNA is TGTGCCAGCAGTTCCGGAAGGAGAGAGACCCAGTACTTC. Protein sequence: CASSSGRRETQYF.

V gene TRBV28 combines with J gene TRBJ1-3, with TRBD1 identical over 8 bases. Germline CDR1 is MDHEN and CDR2 is SYDVKM. Unmatched junction bases numbered 15, after V lost 10 bases and J lost 4 bases. This CDR3 spans 16 amino acids. CDR3 bases: TGTGCCACACTACCCTCCGGACAGGGTGCCGGAAACACCATATATTTT. It encodes CATLPSGQGAGNTIYF.

The chain carries TRBV28 and TRBJ2-1, with D perhaps matching TRBD2 (6 bases). Germline CDR1 MDHEN, CDR2 SYDVKM. This CDR3 has 14 amino acids. Trimming removed 4 bases from V and 6 bases from J, with 13 bases in between. Written as DNA, the CDR3 is TGTGCCAGCAGTTACGGGGGTTCGGCCAATGAGCAGTTCTTC. As protein: CASSYGGSANEQFF.

This clone appeared a single time. This chain links TRBV5-1 with TRBJ2-4, with TRBD1 as a possible D gene (8 bases). The CDR3 is 13 amino acids. The V end was cut by 4 bases, the J end by 9 bases, with 14 bases between. CDR1 and CDR2 (germline): SGHRS, YFSETQ. The CDR3 bases are TGCGCCAGCAGCCCGACAGGGGAGGGCATTCAGTACTTC. Translation gives CASSPTGEGIQYF.

The chain recombines TRBV27 with TRBJ1-4; D unresolved. V was trimmed by 5 bases and J by 3 bases, leaving 13 bases between them. This CDR3 is 15 amino acids long. Germline values: CDR1 MNHEY, CDR2 SMNVEV (reference sequence). The CDR3 loop is CASSGSSAANEKLFF. The CDR3 nucleotides are TGTGCCAGCAGTGGAAGCAGTGCGGCTAATGAAAAACTGTTTTTT.

This clone showed up just a few times. This rearrangement joins TRBV29-1 to TRBJ2-2; no firm D call. The CDR3 sequence is 13 residues long. V lost 1 base and J 8 bases, leaving 11 bases between the germline ends. Germline V gene lookup returns CDR1 SQVTM and CDR2 ANQGSEA. The CDR3 bases are TGCAGCGTTGAAGGAGTCTCCCCGGGGGAGCTGTTTTTT. It encodes CSVEGVSPGELFF.

The CDR3 loop reads CASSLTDSPNYGYTF. CDR3 nucleotides: TGTGCCAGCAGCTTGACAGACTCTCCTAACTATGGCTACACCTTC. This sequence joins TRBV7-9 and TRBJ1-2; a possible D gene is TRBD1 (5 bases). This CDR3 is 15 amino acids long. Germline V gene lookup returns CDR1 SEHNR and CDR2 FQNEAQ (reference sequence). V was shortened by 3 bases and J by 0 bases, with 11 bases between the two germline ends.

The rearrangement links TRBV4-2 to TRBJ2-7, with 8 bases fitting TRBD1. The CDR3 loop spans 15 amino acids. V gave up 2 bases and J gave up 2 bases; unmatched junction bases: 5. Germline V gene sequence: CDR1 LGHNA, CDR2 YNFKEQ. CDR3 coding DNA: TGTGCCAGCAGCCAACGTGGGACAGGCCCCTACGAGCAGTACTTC. It codes for CASSQRGTGPYEQYF.

The chain links TRBV19 to TRBJ1-5, with 12 bases that match TRBD1. CDR1 LNHDA and CDR2 SQIVND come from the germline V gene (reference sequence). Trimming at V came to 8 bases and at J to 7 bases, leaving 6 bases not matched to a gene. CDR3 length: 14 residues. The CDR3 nucleotides are TGTGCCAGTCTGGGACAGGGGGCCTGGCAGCCCCAGCATTTT. Its protein is CASLGQGAWQPQHF.

CDR3 DNA: TGTGCCAGCAGTTTGACGATAGCGGGAGGGCCCAGAGATACGCAGTATTTT. Its protein product is CASSLTIAGGPRDTQYF. The chain carries TRBV28 and TRBJ2-3; 11 nucleotides match TRBD2. V lost 3 bases and J lost 5; bases outside the gene matches: 10. This CDR3 has 17 residues. Germline V gene lookup returns CDR1 MDHEN and CDR2 SYDVKM.

The chain links TRBV6-5 to TRBJ1-6; possible D gene TRBD1, 5 bases. The ends were cut back, 6 bases at V and 7 bases at J, with 10 bases in the middle. Germline V gene data show CDR1 as MNHEY and CDR2 as SVGAGI. This CDR3 comprises 13 residues. CDR3 coding DNA: TGTGCCAGCAGATGGCAGGGAAATTCACCCCTCCACTTT. Translating it yields CASRWQGNSPLHF.

This clone has only a few counts. The J gene is TRBJ2-7, the V gene TRBV4-3, with 9 bases lining up with TRBD2. Per germline, CDR1 LGHNA and CDR2 YSLEER. The CDR3 contains 15 residues. Trimming cost V 4 bases and J 0 bases; bases outside gene matches: 4. The CDR3 reads CASSPGLANSYEQYF. Written as DNA, the CDR3 is TGCGCCAGCAGCCCAGGACTAGCGAACTCCTACGAGCAGTACTTC.

The V call is TRBV5-1, the J call TRBJ1-1; 8 bases agree with TRBD1. CDR1 and CDR2 (germline): SGHRS, YFSETQ. CDR3 length: 13 amino acids. The V segment lost 5 bases and the J segment 10 bases; nucleotides outside the gene matches: 10. The DNA of the CDR3 is TGCGCCAGCAGACGGACAGGGATACACGTAGCTTTCTTT. Its translation is CASRRTGIHVAFF.

The chain joins TRBV28 to TRBJ2-3, with 9 bases aligning to TRBD2. V gave up 6 bases and J gave up 10 bases; unmatched junction bases: 14. CDR3 length: 15 amino acids. CDR1 is MDHEN, CDR2 SYDVKM, per germline. In DNA, the CDR3 is TGTGCCAGCAGCCCCACCTTAGGTAGCGGGAGCGCGCAGTATTTT. This encodes CASSPTLGSGSAQYF.